Shown below are 9 T cell receptor beta chains from a single sample sequenced in a study of blood T cell repertoires in COVID-19. TCRdb's table, derived via immunoSEQ multiplex PCR, lists solely in-frame clones and lacks some. The data contain a few hundred thousand clones, 70% to 90% of them seen just once; the ten biggest clones take up approximately 2.3%. The sample taken for sequencing was PBMCs or T cells enriched from blood (not recorded which). The source is a middle-aged woman with acute COVID-19.

The rearrangement links TRBV6-2 or TRBV6-3 to TRBJ1-2; possibly TRBD1 for D (5 bases). The V end was cut by 5 bases, the J end by 5 bases, with 18 bases between. Germline V gene data show CDR1 as MNHEY and CDR2 as SVGEGT. The CDR3 sequence is 15 residues long. DNA of the CDR3: TGTGCCAGCAGTCCCGGGACCCCCGCGGGGTATGGCTACACCTTC. This gives the protein CASSPGTPAGYGYTF.

The chain uses TRBV7-2 and TRBJ2-2; D is uncertain. Germline CDR1 reads SGHTA; CDR2 reads FQGNSA. Between the trimmed V and J ends, which lost 6 bases and 0 bases, there was a span of 5 bases. CDR3 length equals 13 residues. The CDR3 sequence: CASRLTNTGELFF. CDR3 DNA: TGTGCCAGCAGACTAACGAACACCGGGGAGCTGTTTTTT.

Only one count was recorded for this clone. The rearrangement links TRBV10-1 to TRBJ2-7, with D perhaps matching TRBD1 (5 bases). This CDR3 contains 14 residues. V was trimmed by 9 bases and J by 2 bases, leaving 17 bases between them. CDR1 and CDR2 (germline): WNHNN, SYGVQD (reference sequence). CDR3 region: CASIRVGGAYEQYV. In DNA, the CDR3 is TGCGCCAGTATCAGGGTCGGTGGCGCCTACGAGCAGTACGTC.

In DNA form, the CDR3 reads TGTGCCAGCAGCATGGGACACGCTGGCTACACCTTC. Protein sequence: CASSMGHAGYTF. The rearrangement joins TRBV7-8 to TRBJ1-2; D is perhaps TRBD1 (6 bases). CDR3 length: 12 residues. Trimming stripped 5 bases from V and 7 bases from J, with 11 bases between. Germline V gives CDR1 SGHVS, CDR2 FQNEAQ.

The chain joins TRBV5-1 to TRBJ1-5; 9 bases agree with TRBD1. J gave up 4 bases and V 3 bases, and 5 bases lay outside the gene matches. Germline values: CDR1 SGHRS, CDR2 YFSETQ. CDR3 size: 15 residues. CDR3 protein: CASSYGQGPNQPQHF. The CDR3 DNA reads TGCGCCAGCAGCTATGGACAGGGGCCGAATCAGCCCCAGCATTTT.

This clone was picked up one time. The chain is built from TRBV7-9 and TRBJ2-5, with 8 nucleotides matching TRBD1. V lost 1 base, J lost 4 bases, and 5 bases stayed unmatched. CDR1 is SEHNR, CDR2 FQNEAQ, per germline (reference sequence). CDR3 length: 15 amino acids. This CDR3 is CASSLVTGTGETQYF. The CDR3 DNA reads as TGTGCCAGCAGCTTAGTCACCGGGACAGGAGAGACCCAGTACTTC.

This clone was found a few times. This chain uses TRBV29-1 with TRBJ2-1; maybe TRBD1 (5 bases). Trimming stripped 4 bases from V and 7 bases from J, with 14 bases between. CDR3 length: 13 residues. The germline CDR1 and CDR2 sequences are SQVTM and ANQGSEA. The CDR3 nucleotides read TGCAGCGTTGTTCAGGGTATTGGGAATGAGCAGTTCTTC. Translation: CSVVQGIGNEQFF.

V gene TRBV6-5 combines with J gene TRBJ2-1; 10 bases line up with TRBD1. This CDR3 region has 15 residues. V lost 5 bases, J lost 4 bases, and 5 bases stayed unmatched. The V gene's germline CDR1 is MNHEY and CDR2 SVGAGI. In DNA, the CDR3 is TGTGCCAGCAGTCAGTGGACAGGGGGGTACAATGAGCAGTTCTTC. It translates to CASSQWTGGYNEQFF.

The chain couples TRBV10-2 to TRBJ1-3; 8 positions agree with TRBD1. The V gene end was trimmed by 2 bases and the J gene end by 1 base; junction bases not matched to a gene: 4. The CDR3 is 16 residues long. Germline CDR1 and CDR2: WSHSY and SAAADI. Here the CDR3 DNA reads TGCGCCAGCAGTGAGGGGACAGGATGGTCTGGAAACACCATATATTTT. This translates into CASSEGTGWSGNTIYF.